The sample holds many counts of the clone carrying this T cell receptor beta chain. The antigen remains undetermined. The record originates from a study of Graves' ophthalmopathy and Graves' hyperthyroidism. Broader study findings: Detected in blood as well were most expanded thyroid clonotypes with frequency above 0.001.

RNA transcripts provided the template for amplifying TCR beta CDR3 regions. Second-round multiplex PCR came after first-round RT-PCR with HTBI primers. MiXCR, applied by TCRdb to the multiplex PCR reads, yields one record per CDR3 protein. This sample has roughly 380,000 distinct CDR3 sequences, with roughly 15% found just once. V was shortened by 4 bases and J by 5 bases, with 9 bases between the two germline ends. CDR1 and CDR2 (germline): SGDLS, YYNGEE. The CDR3 is made up of 12 amino acids. If no ophthalmopathy appeared within 18 months of follow-up, hyperthyroidism was termed stable. Uncontrolled infections, pregnancy, lactation or other autoimmune diseases led to patient exclusion.

The genes are TRBV9 and TRBJ1-2; D might be TRBD1 (6 bases). Sequences were obtained from peripheral blood. The TCR was taken from a woman younger than 30 with stable Graves' hyperthyroidism. As DNA, the CDR3 is TGTGCCAGCAGCCAACAGGGTTATGGCTACACCTTC. As protein: CASSQQGYGYTF.